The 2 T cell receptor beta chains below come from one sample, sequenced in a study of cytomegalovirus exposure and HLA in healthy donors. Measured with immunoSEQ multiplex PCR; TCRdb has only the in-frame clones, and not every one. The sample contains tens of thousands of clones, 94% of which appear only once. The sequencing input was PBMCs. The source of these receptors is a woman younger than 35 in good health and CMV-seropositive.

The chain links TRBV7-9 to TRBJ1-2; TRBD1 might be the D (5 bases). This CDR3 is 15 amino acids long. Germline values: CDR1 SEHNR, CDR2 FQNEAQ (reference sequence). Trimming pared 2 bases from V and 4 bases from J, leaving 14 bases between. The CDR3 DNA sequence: TGTGCCAGCAGCTTAATCCGGGGGGAGGTCTATGGCTACACCTTC. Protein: CASSLIRGEVYGYTF.

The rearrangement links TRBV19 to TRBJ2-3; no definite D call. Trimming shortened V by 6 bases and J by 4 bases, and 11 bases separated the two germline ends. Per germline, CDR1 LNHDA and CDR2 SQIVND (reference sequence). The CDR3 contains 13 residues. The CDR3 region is CASSPDFPDTQYF. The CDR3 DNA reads TGTGCCAGTAGCCCAGACTTTCCAGATACGCAGTATTTT.